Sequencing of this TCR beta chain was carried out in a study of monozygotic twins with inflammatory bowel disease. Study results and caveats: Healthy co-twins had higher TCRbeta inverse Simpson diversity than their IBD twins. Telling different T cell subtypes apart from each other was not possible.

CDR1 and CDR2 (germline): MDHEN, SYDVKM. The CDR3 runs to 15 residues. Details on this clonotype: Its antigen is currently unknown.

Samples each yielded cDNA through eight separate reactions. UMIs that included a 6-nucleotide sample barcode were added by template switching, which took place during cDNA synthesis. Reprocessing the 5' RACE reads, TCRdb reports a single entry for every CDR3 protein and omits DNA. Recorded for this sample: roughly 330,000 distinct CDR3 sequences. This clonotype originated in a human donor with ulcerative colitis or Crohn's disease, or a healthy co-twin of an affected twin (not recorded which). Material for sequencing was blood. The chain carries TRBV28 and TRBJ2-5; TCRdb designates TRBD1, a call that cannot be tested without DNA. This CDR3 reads CASSPIGAGSETQYF. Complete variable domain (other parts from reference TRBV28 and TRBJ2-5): DVKVTQSSRYLVKRTGEKVFLECVQDMDHENMFWYRQDPGLGLRLIYFSYDVKMKEKGDIPEGYSVSREKKERFSLILESASTNQTSMYLCASSPIGAGSETQYFGPGTRLLVL.